The present entry profiles one T cell receptor (beta chain) with its context. The authors built TCR beta libraries using iRepertoire HTBI primers and Arm-PCR of CDR3 regions. TCRdb reprocessed the multiplex PCR reads via MiXCR and lists one record per CDR3 protein. Among about 430,000 distinct CDR3 sequences, roughly a fifth were seen once, and the ten largest hold roughly an eighth. The data were obtained in a study of regulatory T cells in long-lasting Graves disease. V shed 3 bases and J shed 0 bases, with 6 bases lying between them. The CDR3 has 13 amino acids. Germline-derived CDR1 and CDR2 are SGHRS and YFSETQ. The time point here: persistent/refractory GD, antithyroid drugs over 5 years with positive TRAb. PBMCs were the source of the RNA used for TCR sequencing.

The origin of this receptor is a female donor with Graves disease. The sequencing here drew on peripheral blood mononuclear cells (PBMCs), taken when the disease was refractory, from a patient treated with antithyroid drugs. The V gene is TRBV5-1, the J gene TRBJ2-5; D is undetermined. The CDR3 DNA reads TGCGCCAGCAGCTCCATTTACCAAGAGACCCAGTACTTC. Protein sequence: CASSSIYQETQYF. The entire variable domain, with the rest obtained from reference TRBV5-1 and TRBJ2-5, is as follows: KAGVTQTPRYLIKTRGQQVTLSCSPISGHRSVSWYQQTPGQGLQFLFEYFSETQRNKGNFPGRFSGRQFSNSRSEMNVSTLELGDSALYLCASSSIYQETQYFGPGTRLLVL.